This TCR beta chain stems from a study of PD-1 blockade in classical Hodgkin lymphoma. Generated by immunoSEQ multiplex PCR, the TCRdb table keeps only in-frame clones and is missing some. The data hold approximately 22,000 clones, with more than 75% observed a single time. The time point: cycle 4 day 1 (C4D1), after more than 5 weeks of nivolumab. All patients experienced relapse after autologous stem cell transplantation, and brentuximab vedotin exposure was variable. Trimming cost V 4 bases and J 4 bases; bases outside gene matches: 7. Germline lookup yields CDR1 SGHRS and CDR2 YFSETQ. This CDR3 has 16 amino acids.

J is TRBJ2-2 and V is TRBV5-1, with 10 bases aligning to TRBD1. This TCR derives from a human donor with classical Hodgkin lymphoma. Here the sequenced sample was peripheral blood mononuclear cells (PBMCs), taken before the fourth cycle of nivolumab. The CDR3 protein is CASSPFGTGVTGELFF. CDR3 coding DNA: TGCGCCAGCAGCCCTTTCGGGACAGGGGTCACCGGGGAGCTGTTTTTT.